This T cell receptor (beta chain) came from a study of T-cell memory formation after mild COVID-19. Study observations and caveats: Among contracting clones, CD4+ were mainly CM/EM and CD8+ enriched in EMRA. Clones contracting across day 15 to 85 had a balanced CD4/CD8 profile; later expanding clones leaned CD4+.

Germline CDR1 MNHEY, CDR2 SVGAGI. CDR3 length equals 15 residues. V lost 6 bases and J lost 0; bases outside the gene matches: 7. TCRdb re-analysed the 5' RACE reads in MiXCR, keeping a single row per CDR3 protein. The sample comprises 40,000 to 55,000 distinct CDR3 sequences, about 12% of which are singletons, and more than 20% rests with the top ten. Points on this clonotype: As yet, its antigen is unknown.

The receptor comes from a man aged 18 to 35 who had mild COVID-19 (a few samples of this study predate the infection). Cell type and time point are not known. The V and J genes are TRBV6-5 and TRBJ2-7; 8 nucleotides agree with TRBD2. The sample comprised PBMCs or a T cell subset sorted from them (not recorded which). DNA for the CDR3: TGTGCCAGCAGCATTAGCGGGAACAGCTCCTACGAGCAGTACTTC. This encodes CASSISGNSSYEQYF.